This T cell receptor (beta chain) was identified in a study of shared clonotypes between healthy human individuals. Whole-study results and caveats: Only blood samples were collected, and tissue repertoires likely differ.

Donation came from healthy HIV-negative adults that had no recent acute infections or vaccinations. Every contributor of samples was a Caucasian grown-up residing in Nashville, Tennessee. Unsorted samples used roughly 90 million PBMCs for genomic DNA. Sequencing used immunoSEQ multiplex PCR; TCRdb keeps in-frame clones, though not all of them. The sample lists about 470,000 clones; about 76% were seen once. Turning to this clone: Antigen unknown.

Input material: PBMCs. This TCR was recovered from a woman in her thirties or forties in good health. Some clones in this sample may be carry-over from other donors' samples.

DNA for the CDR3: TGTGCCAGCAGCTTGGCAGCTGATAGCTACACCTTC. It yields the protein CASSLAADSYTF. The V gene is TRBV5-4, the J gene TRBJ1-2, with D unclear. V was cut by 0 bases and J by 9 bases, with 9 bases left in between. Per germline, CDR1 SGHNT and CDR2 YYREEE (reference sequence). The CDR3 is 12 amino acids. The whole variable domain, filled in from reference TRBV5-4 and TRBJ1-2, reads ETGVTQSPTHLIKTRGQQVTLRCSSQSGHNTVSWYQQALGQGPQFIFQYYREEENGRGNFPPRFSGLQFPNYSSELNVNALELDDSALYLCASSLAADSYTFGSGTRLTVV.